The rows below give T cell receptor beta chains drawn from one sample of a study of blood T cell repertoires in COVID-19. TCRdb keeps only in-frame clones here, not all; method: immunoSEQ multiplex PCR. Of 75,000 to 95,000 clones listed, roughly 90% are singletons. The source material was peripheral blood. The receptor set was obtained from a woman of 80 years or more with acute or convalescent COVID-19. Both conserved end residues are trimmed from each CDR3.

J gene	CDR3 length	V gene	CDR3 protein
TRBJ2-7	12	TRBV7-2	ASSLERRSYEQY
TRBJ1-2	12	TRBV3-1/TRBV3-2	ASSQRTGSYGYT
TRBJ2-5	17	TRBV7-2	ASSPILIAGGRYQETQY
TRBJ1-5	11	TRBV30	AWSDGSRRPQH
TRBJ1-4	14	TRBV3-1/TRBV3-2	ASSSPSGGWVEKLF
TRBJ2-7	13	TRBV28	ASSLIGTGHYEQY
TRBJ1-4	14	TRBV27	ASRLQGAIEGEKLF
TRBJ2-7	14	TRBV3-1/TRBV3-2	ASSQVLQGARYEQY
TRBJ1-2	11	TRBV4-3	ASSQAGVYGYT
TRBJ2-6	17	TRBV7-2	ASSLWGGQVSSGANVLT
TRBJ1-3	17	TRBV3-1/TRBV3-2	ASSQDLGTGGLSGNTIY
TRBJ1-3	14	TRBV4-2	ASSPKPTFSGNTIY
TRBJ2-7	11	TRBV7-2	ASSLGAIYEQY
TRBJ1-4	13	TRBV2	ASSYRSGTNEKLF
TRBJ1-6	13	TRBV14	ASSSTGGGNSPLH
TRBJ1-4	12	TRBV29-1	SARSQGVGEKLF
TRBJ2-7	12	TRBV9	ASSARGSSYEQY
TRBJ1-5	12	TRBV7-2	ASSLRQGFQPQH
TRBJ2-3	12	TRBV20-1	SASLPRSTDTQY
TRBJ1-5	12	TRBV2	ASRGAQVAQPQH
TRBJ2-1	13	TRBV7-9	ASSLGGTSGSEQF
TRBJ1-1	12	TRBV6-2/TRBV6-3	ASRPSGGSGEAF
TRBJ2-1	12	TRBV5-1	ASSLPGQYNEQF
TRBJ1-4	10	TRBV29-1	SVRTGVEKLF
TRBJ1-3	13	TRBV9	ASSPSTGSGNTIY